This TCR beta chain was obtained from a study of post-analysis software for immune sequencing data. Study-level background: Relapsing-remitting, secondary progressive and progressive-relapsing courses of multiple sclerosis were included.

In regard to this clonotype: Its antigen is not known.

The CDR3 runs 15 residues. V shed 8 bases, J shed 7 bases, and the junction held 14 bases outside the gene matches. Germline lookup yields CDR1 MNHEY and CDR2 SMNVEV (reference sequence). Sequencing libraries made from TCR beta cDNA carried unique molecular identifiers. The T cell input of about 0.9 to 11 million gave approximately 500,000 cDNA molecules. TCRdb redid the calling of the PCR reads with MiXCR, one entry per CDR3 protein. The data show over 700,000 distinct CDR3 sequences, with just under 30% seen just once and under 0.7% held by the top ten. Study results and caveats: Patients carried several TRBV segments more frequently than controls did, and TRBV5-6, TRBV5-1 and TRBV20-1 were among them. Controls showed significantly higher normalized Chao1 diversity than did multiple sclerosis patients.

The sequenced sample was blood. The TCR sequence derives from a girl aged 10 to 17 with multiple sclerosis. The chain carries TRBV27 and TRBJ2-4; 7 bases are shared with TRBD1. CDR3 sequence reads: CASLARQGGVNIQYF. For the CDR3, the DNA is TGTGCCAGCCTCGCCCGACAGGGTGGGGTGAACATTCAGTACTTC.